This T cell receptor (beta chain) was retrieved from a study of blood T cell repertoires in COVID-19. Looking at the study overall: The samples span acute and convalescent COVID-19 from the United States, Italy and Spain. In each case, the material was cDNA or gDNA derived from T cells, B-cell-depleted T cells, or PBMCs.

Germline lookup yields CDR1 LNHDA and CDR2 SQIVND (reference sequence). This CDR3 region has 15 residues. With 3 bases clipped from V and 1 base from J, the junction kept 4 bases outside the gene matches. Clones were sequenced by immunoSEQ multiplex PCR, and TCRdb holds only the in-frame ones, with some missing. The data show fewer than 300,000 clones, approximately 85% seen once. This receptor was identified in a man aged 50-60 years with active or convalescent COVID-19. The sequencing sample was made of peripheral blood. This chain connects TRBV19 to TRBJ1-2, with 8 bases matching TRBD1. The CDR3 DNA follows: TGTGCCAGTAGTATTCAGGGACAGGTTAACTATGGCTACACCTTC. Amino acid sequence: CASSIQGQVNYGYTF.